This T cell receptor beta chain came from a study of blood T cell repertoires in COVID-19. The CDR3 consists of 15 residues. The V end was cut by 1 base, the J end by 8 bases, with 17 bases between. The germline V gene has CDR1 SGHTA and CDR2 FQGNSA. All enrollees were about 18 to 90 years old and from fewer than 25 US areas. Exposed participants came across a COVID-19 case within 2 weeks before study entry. TCRdb's copy holds only in-frame clones and misses some; the assay was immunoSEQ multiplex PCR. The sample includes 150,000 to 200,000 clones, roughly 83% of them seen just once. The genes are TRBV7-2 and TRBJ1-2; a weak D match, TRBD1 (6 bases). Sequencing input: PBMCs or T cells enriched from blood (not recorded which). The TCR sequence derives from a man aged 65 to 79 who had been exposed to COVID-19. The CDR3 DNA sequence: TGTGCCAGCAGCTTAGGCCCAGGGGCGGATAAAGGCTACACCTTC. It yields the protein CASSLGPGADKGYTF.